This is a list of T cell receptor beta chains from one sample in a study of post-analysis software for immune sequencing data. One entry per CDR3 protein, called by TCRdb with MiXCR from the PCR reads. The top ten hold over 4.5% of the sample, which has 650,000 to 850,000 distinct CDR3 sequences, around 46% seen once. The sample was blood. The receptors here all came from a girl aged 5 to 17 with multiple sclerosis. The CDR3 runs from the conserved cysteine through the conserved F or W. The order of the fields is clone size, J gene, D gene, V gene, CDR3 DNA, CDR3 protein. D genes are given only for firm matches. Size values are once, few and many counts, or a class for expanded clones, and some rows have none.

size: few; J: TRBJ2-1; D: -; V: TRBV5-6; DNA: TGTGCCAGCAGCCCCCGCCCGGGACCCGGGCCTACAAACGAGCAGTTCTTC; CDR3: CASSPRPGPGPTNEQFF
size: -; J: TRBJ2-7; D: -; V: TRBV4-2; DNA: TGTGCCAGCAGCCAAGATCGGTGGACCTACGAGCAGTACTTC; CDR3: CASSQDRWTYEQYF
size: -; J: TRBJ2-1; D: -; V: TRBV4-1; DNA: TGCGCCAGCAGCCAAGGGGATAGGAGAGGTTTCTACAATGAGCAGTTCTTC; CDR3: CASSQGDRRGFYNEQFF
size: -; J: TRBJ2-7; D: TRBD1; V: TRBV20-1; DNA: TGCAGTGCAACAGGGGCCGCCTACGAGCAGTACTTC; CDR3: CSATGAAYEQYF
size: -; J: TRBJ2-1; D: -; V: TRBV7-9; DNA: TGTGCCAGCAGCCCCCCCTGGGTAGGAGGCGAGCAGTTCTTC; CDR3: CASSPPWVGGEQFF
size: -; J: TRBJ2-5; D: -; V: TRBV10-3; DNA: TGTGCCATCAGTATTCGGGGGCACGGAGAGACCCAGTACTTC; CDR3: CAISIRGHGETQYF
size: -; J: TRBJ1-1; D: -; V: TRBV29-1; DNA: TGCAGCGTTGAAGGCTCTCGGGGTGCTTTCTTT; CDR3: CSVEGSRGAFF
size: -; J: TRBJ2-7; D: -; V: TRBV6-1; DNA: TGTGCCAGCAGGGCCATAGGCGAGCAGTACTTC; CDR3: CASRAIGEQYF
size: few; J: TRBJ1-2; D: TRBD1; V: TRBV28; DNA: TGTGCCAGCAGTTTACCCTTATTCACAGGGGGCATTGACGGCTACACCTTC; CDR3: CASSLPLFTGGIDGYTF
size: -; J: TRBJ2-3; D: -; V: TRBV24-1; DNA: TGTGCCACCAGTGATTTGGATGGCAGTATGTCCTTCCCAGATACGCAGTATTTT; CDR3: CATSDLDGSMSFPDTQYF
size: few; J: TRBJ2-3; D: -; V: TRBV27; DNA: TGTGCCAGCAGTCCCCGCACCCCGGGCACAGATACGCAGTATTTT; CDR3: CASSPRTPGTDTQYF
size: -; J: TRBJ2-1; D: TRBD2; V: TRBV7-3; DNA: TGTGCCAGCAGCTTAAGGCCCCTTGGGGGCGGGAGGACCTACAATGAGCAGTTCTTC; CDR3: CASSLRPLGGGRTYNEQFF
size: -; J: TRBJ2-1; D: TRBD2; V: TRBV15; DNA: TGTGCCACCAGCAGAGATGGGGGGGATTCGGTAGATGAGCAGTTCTTC; CDR3: CATSRDGGDSVDEQFF
size: -; J: TRBJ2-1; D: -; V: TRBV7-2; DNA: TGTGCCAGCAGCTTTGGCTCGAGGAGCTCCTACAATGAGCAGTTCTTC; CDR3: CASSFGSRSSYNEQFF
size: -; J: TRBJ1-5; D: -; V: TRBV7-2; DNA: TGTGCCAGCAGCTTAAGACGGGACCGCAATCAGCCCCAGCATTTT; CDR3: CASSLRRDRNQPQHF
size: -; J: TRBJ1-1; D: -; V: TRBV28; DNA: TGTGCCAGCAGTTCGCCCGGGGATTTGAACACTGAAGCTTTCTTT; CDR3: CASSSPGDLNTEAFF
size: -; J: TRBJ2-5; D: -; V: TRBV18; DNA: TGTGCCAGCTCACCACCGGAGCGAGCATACAATGAGCAGTACTTC; CDR3: CASSPPERAYNEQYF
size: -; J: TRBJ2-1; D: TRBD2; V: TRBV29-1; DNA: TGCAGTGTTGAAGCCGTCCGGGGGACTAGCGGCTACAATGAGCAGTTCTTC; CDR3: CSVEAVRGTSGYNEQFF
size: few; J: TRBJ2-1; D: -; V: TRBV29-1; DNA: TGCAGCGTTGAAGATCTTCTACAGGTCAATGAGCAGTTCTTC; CDR3: CSVEDLLQVNEQFF
size: few; J: TRBJ2-5; D: -; V: TRBV6-5; DNA: TGTGCCAGCAGACCCCACCCTGCAGAGACCCAGTACTTC; CDR3: CASRPHPAETQYF
size: few; J: TRBJ2-5; D: -; V: TRBV24-1; DNA: TGTGCCACCAGTGATTTGGAGGGAGCAGAGACCCAGTACTTC; CDR3: CATSDLEGAETQYF
size: -; J: TRBJ2-7; D: -; V: TRBV20-1; DNA: TGCAGTGCTAGAGCTACCGCAGCGTCAGGGTATGGCGAGCAGTACTTC; CDR3: CSARATAASGYGEQYF
size: -; J: TRBJ1-4; D: TRBD1; V: TRBV4-1; DNA: TGCGCCAGCAGCCCAAGCGCCGGACAGGGTACAGAAAAACTGTTTTTT; CDR3: CASSPSAGQGTEKLFF
size: -; J: TRBJ2-3; D: TRBD2; V: TRBV5-1; DNA: TGCGCCAGCAGCTTGATGACTAGCGGGAGCACAGATACGCAGTATTTT; CDR3: CASSLMTSGSTDTQYF
size: few; J: TRBJ2-1; D: -; V: TRBV29-1; DNA: TGCAGCGCTGACGGGGGAACCTACAATGAGCAGTTCTTC; CDR3: CSADGGTYNEQFF
size: few; J: TRBJ2-1; D: TRBD1; V: TRBV15; DNA: TGTGCCACCAGCAGACCGACAGGGGGGTCCTACAATGAGCAGTTCTTC; CDR3: CATSRPTGGSYNEQFF
size: -; J: TRBJ2-7; D: TRBD1; V: TRBV20-1; DNA: TGCAGTGCTATACCCCGGGACAGTTACTACGAGCAGTACTTC; CDR3: CSAIPRDSYYEQYF
size: -; J: TRBJ1-5; D: -; V: TRBV9; DNA: TGTGCCAGCAGCGTAGAGGTACGAGGTCCCCAGCATTTT; CDR3: CASSVEVRGPQHF
size: few; J: TRBJ1-5; D: -; V: TRBV7-2; DNA: TGTGCCAGCAGCTTAGATAAAGGATTCAATCAGCCCCAGCATTTT; CDR3: CASSLDKGFNQPQHF